The 24 T cell receptor beta chains below were found in one sample sequenced in a study of cytotoxic CD8 clonotypes in ibrutinib-treated CLL (dated by TCRdb to the early 2020s). According to the study, the label for this sample's time point signals: 12 months on ibrutinib. The library was prepared using the immunoSEQ multiplex PCR assay. This is the immuneACCESS table as TCRdb keeps it, with only in-frame sequences that have V and J called. A part of the clones is gone; compared with another copy, unresolved V genes explain less than half, and the rest is unexplained. This sample lists approximately 70,000 clones; about nine tenths were detected once. The ten largest clones capture roughly 3% of the sample. Here the sequenced sample was PBMCs, taken after 12 months of ibrutinib treatment. Receptors were obtained from a human donor with chronic lymphocytic leukemia.

The chain recombines TRBV27 with TRBJ2-1; a possible D gene is TRBD2 (5 bases). CDR3 length: 14 residues. Trimming removed 6 bases at V and 2 bases at J, with 11 bases between. Germline V CDR1 and CDR2: MNHEY, SMNVEV (reference sequence). For the CDR3, the DNA is TGTGCCAGCAGCTGGTCGGGAACCTACAATGAGCAGTTCTTC. Its protein is CASSWSGTYNEQFF.

V gene TRBV7-3 combines with J gene TRBJ1-2, with TRBD1 identical over 8 bases. Germline V gives CDR1 SGHTA, CDR2 FQGTGA. The CDR3 extends over 16 amino acids. V shed 4 bases and J 0 bases; nucleotides not matched to a gene: 7. In DNA, the CDR3 is TGTGCCAGCAGCTCCGGACAGGGAGTAGCTAACTATGGCTACACCTTC. This sequence encodes CASSSGQGVANYGYTF. Using reference TRBV7-3 and TRBJ1-2 for the parts outside the CDR3, the full variable domain is GAGVSQTPSNKVTEKGKYVELRCDPISGHTALYWYRQSLGQGPEFLIYFQGTGAADDSGLPNDRFFAVRPEGSVSTLKIQRTERGDSAVYLCASSSGQGVANYGYTFGSGTRLTVV.

The rearrangement joins TRBV7-9 to TRBJ2-1; tentative D call: TRBD2 (5 bases). This CDR3 has 16 amino acids. Germline CDR1 SEHNR, CDR2 FQNEAQ (reference sequence). The ends were cut back, 1 base at V and 3 bases at J, with 13 bases in the middle. This CDR3 is CASSLVLGGYYNEQFF. The CDR3 bases are TGTGCCAGCAGCTTAGTCCTAGGAGGCTACTACAATGAGCAGTTCTTC.

The chain uses TRBV4-1 and TRBJ1-1; maybe TRBD1 (5 bases). Per the germline V gene, CDR1 is MGHRA and CDR2 is YSYEKL. V was shortened by 0 bases and J by 0 bases, with 5 bases between the two germline ends. The CDR3 extends over 14 amino acids. The DNA for the CDR3 is TGCGCCAGCAGCCAAGACAGGGTGAACACTGAAGCTTTCTTT. This gives the protein CASSQDRVNTEAFF.

The chain joins TRBV19 to TRBJ2-3; 9 bases are shared with TRBD2. CDR1 LNHDA and CDR2 SQIVND come from the germline V gene (reference sequence). The CDR3 loop spans 16 amino acids. The J segment lost 6 bases and the V segment lost 0 bases, leaving 7 bases of the junction unmatched. CDR3 nucleotide sequence: TGTGCCAGTAGTATAGAGCGGGCGGGGGGGTTGGATACGCAGTATTTT. This translates into CASSIERAGGLDTQYF.

V and J are TRBV14 and TRBJ2-1; TRBD1 might be the D (6 bases). Germline V gene sequence: CDR1 SGHDN, CDR2 FVKESK. V lost 4 bases, J lost 4 bases, and 8 bases lay in between. The CDR3 loop spans 13 amino acids. This chain's CDR3 is CASSPDSYNEQFF. CDR3 sequence (DNA): TGTGCCAGCAGCCCGGACAGTTACAATGAGCAGTTCTTC.

This chain uses TRBV29-1 with TRBJ2-3; D remains unclear. Trimming stripped 1 base from V and 4 bases from J, with 15 bases between. CDR3 length equals 15 residues. Germline lookup yields CDR1 SQVTM and CDR2 ANQGSEA. This CDR3 reads CSVEVAAGLADTQYF. CDR3 DNA sequence: TGCAGCGTTGAAGTCGCCGCAGGTTTGGCAGATACGCAGTATTTT.

This chain joins TRBV10-3 and TRBJ2-7; TRBD1 agrees at 7 bases. Trimming removed 0 bases from V and 6 bases from J; junction bases left unmatched: 11. Germline loops: CDR1 ENHRY, CDR2 SYGVKD. The CDR3 totals 16 residues. CDR3 protein: CAISESTGANLGEQYF. The CDR3 nucleotides read TGTGCCATCAGTGAGTCTACAGGGGCCAACCTAGGCGAGCAGTACTTC.

This chain connects TRBV15 to TRBJ1-2; TRBD1 is a possible D gene (5 bases). Looked up from germline, CDR1 is LNHNV and CDR2 is YYDKDF (reference sequence). The length of the CDR3 is 13 residues. V lost 0 bases and J lost 7, with 9 bases in between. In DNA, the CDR3 is TGTGCCACCAGCAGAGATAAAGACAGTGGCTACACCTTC. It is translated as CATSRDKDSGYTF.

The rearrangement links TRBV10-2 to TRBJ2-7, with TRBD2 matching 11 bases. Trimming at V came to 2 bases and at J to 3 bases, leaving 3 bases not matched to a gene. The CDR3 has 15 amino acids. Germline V gives CDR1 WSHSY, CDR2 SAAADI. Written as DNA, the CDR3 is TGCGCCAGCAGTGAGCCTACTAGCGGGAGCTACGAGCAGTACTTC. This gives the protein CASSEPTSGSYEQYF.

A word on this clone: The same CDR3 is also encoded by other DNA sequences in this sample. The V gene is TRBV11-1, the J gene TRBJ2-1, with TRBD2 matching over 8 bases. The CDR3 is made up of 18 amino acids. The germline V gene has CDR1 SGHAT and CDR2 FQDESV (reference sequence). J gave up 4 bases and V 5 bases, and 16 bases lay outside the gene matches. The CDR3 coding sequence is TGTGCCAGCAGCCAATATTCACTTAGCGGGATACTGTACAATGAGCAGTTCTTC. Translation gives CASSQYSLSGILYNEQFF.

V gene TRBV4-1 combines with J gene TRBJ1-1, with no clear D. V lost 4 bases and J lost 0, with 6 bases in between. The CDR3 totals 13 residues. Germline values: CDR1 MGHRA, CDR2 YSYEKL. DNA of the CDR3: TGCGCCAGCAGCCCAGATATGAACACTGAAGCTTTCTTT. Translation gives CASSPDMNTEAFF.

This clone occurred once. The CDR3 sequence is CASRKAGGYEQYF. For the CDR3, the DNA is TGTGCCAGTAGAAAGGCAGGGGGCTACGAGCAGTACTTC. V usage is TRBV19 and J usage is TRBJ2-7; 7 bases map to TRBD1. This CDR3 spans 13 amino acids. Germline V gene lookup returns CDR1 LNHDA and CDR2 SQIVND (reference sequence). V gave up 6 bases and J gave up 3 bases; unmatched junction bases: 5.

This clone was seen only once. The V and J genes are TRBV27 and TRBJ1-2, with unresolved D. CDR1 and CDR2 from the germline V gene are MNHEY and SMNVEV (reference sequence). The CDR3 has 14 residues. V was trimmed by 0 bases and J by 0 bases, leaving 5 bases between them. The CDR3 protein is CASSLSGSNYGYTF. CDR3 DNA: TGTGCCAGCAGTTTATCGGGGTCTAACTATGGCTACACCTTC.

On this clone: Relative to the germline gene, one junction end is altered; a read error may explain this. CDR3 residues: CASSLDREAGELFF. The CDR3 DNA sequence: TGTGCTAGCAGCTTAGACCGGGAGGCCGGGGAGCTGTTTTTT. The chain has TRBV7-7 and TRBJ2-2, with TRBD2 matching over 7 bases. Germline CDR1 is SSHAT and CDR2 is FNYEAQ (reference sequence). This CDR3 is 14 amino acids long.

The chain uses TRBV15 and TRBJ2-1; tentatively, D is TRBD2 (6 bases). The V and J ends lost 5 bases and 3 bases respectively, with 17 bases between them. The CDR3 covers 16 residues. CDR1 is LNHNV and CDR2 is YYDKDF in the germline V gene (reference sequence). CDR3 sequence reads: CATSPSGGMDYNEQFF. As DNA, the CDR3 is TGTGCCACCAGCCCTTCTGGGGGGATGGACTACAATGAGCAGTTCTTC.

This rearrangement joins TRBV19 to TRBJ1-2; possible D gene TRBD1, 5 bases. The CDR3 is 13 amino acids. In germline, CDR1 is LNHDA, CDR2 SQIVND (reference sequence). Trimming removed 1 base at V and 2 bases at J, with 5 bases between. CDR3 coding DNA: TGTGCCAGTAGTATAGGGGGCAACTATGGCTACACCTTC. Translating it yields CASSIGGNYGYTF.

The CDR3 protein is CASSLVSRDPYEQYF. The CDR3 nucleotides are TGTGCCAGCAGCTTAGTCTCCAGGGACCCCTACGAGCAGTACTTC. The chain joins TRBV13 to TRBJ2-7, with D tentatively TRBD1 or TRBD2 (5 bases each). Trimming removed 1 base at V and 2 bases at J, with 12 bases between. CDR3 length: 15 amino acids. Germline V gene sequence: CDR1 PRHDT, CDR2 FYEKMQ (reference sequence).

For the CDR3, the DNA is TGTGCCAGCAAAGTAGGGATGGGTCAGCCCCAGCATTTT. This encodes CASKVGMGQPQHF. The chain links TRBV2 to TRBJ1-5; D remains unclear. The V and J ends lost 7 bases and 6 bases respectively, with 13 bases between them. The CDR3 length is 13 residues. Germline V lookup: CDR1 SNHLY, CDR2 FYNNEI.

The chain couples TRBV5-6 to TRBJ2-7; D may be TRBD1 (7 bases). V lost 3 bases and J lost 7, with 20 bases in between. This CDR3 has 15 residues. Germline CDR1 and CDR2: SGHDT and YYEEEE. DNA of the CDR3: TGTGCCAGCAGCTGGGGAACAGGGGAGGATCGAGAGCAGTACTTC. Its translation: CASSWGTGEDREQYF.

This clone was recorded only once. The chain is built from TRBV20-1 and TRBJ1-1; maybe TRBD1 (6 bases). The CDR3 totals 11 residues. V lost 6 bases to trimming and J lost 4 bases, with 9 bases between them. Germline V gives CDR1 DFQATT, CDR2 SNEGSKA (reference sequence). This CDR3 is CSAKDSTEAFF. Here the CDR3 DNA reads TGCAGTGCCAAGGACAGCACTGAAGCTTTCTTT.

The table lists this clone with a few counts. The gene calls are TRBV30 and TRBJ1-2; 7 bases fit TRBD1. This CDR3 comprises 12 residues. V dropped 7 bases and J dropped 2; count of bases not matched to a gene: 4. The germline V gene encodes CDR1 GTSNPN and CDR2 SVGIG (reference sequence). Here the CDR3 reads CAFFRGNYGYTF. The CDR3, as DNA: TGTGCCTTTTTCAGGGGGAACTATGGCTACACCTTC. The full variable domain, rest sourced from reference TRBV30 and TRBJ1-2, is SQTIHQWPATLVQPVGSPLSLECTVEGTSNPNLYWYRQAAGRGLQLLFYSVGIGQISSEVPQNLSASRPQDRQFILSSKKLLLSDSGFYLCAFFRGNYGYTFGSGTRLTVV.

The J gene is TRBJ2-2, the V gene TRBV15; the D is unclear. Germline CDR1 is LNHNV and CDR2 is YYDKDF (reference sequence). The ends were cut back, 0 bases at V and 1 base at J, with 9 bases in the middle. The CDR3 spans 16 residues. The CDR3 is CATSRDRAGNTGELFF. The CDR3 nucleotides read TGTGCCACCAGCAGAGATCGGGCAGGGAACACCGGGGAGCTGTTTTTT.

This chain uses TRBV27 with TRBJ2-2; no clear D gene. This CDR3 contains 14 residues. Trimming left V 6 bases short and J 6 bases short, with 14 bases between. Germline lookup yields CDR1 MNHEY and CDR2 SMNVEV (reference sequence). In DNA form, the CDR3 reads TGTGCCAGCAGCCTCGCCGTCAACGCCGGGGAGCTGTTTTTT. Its protein product is CASSLAVNAGELFF.